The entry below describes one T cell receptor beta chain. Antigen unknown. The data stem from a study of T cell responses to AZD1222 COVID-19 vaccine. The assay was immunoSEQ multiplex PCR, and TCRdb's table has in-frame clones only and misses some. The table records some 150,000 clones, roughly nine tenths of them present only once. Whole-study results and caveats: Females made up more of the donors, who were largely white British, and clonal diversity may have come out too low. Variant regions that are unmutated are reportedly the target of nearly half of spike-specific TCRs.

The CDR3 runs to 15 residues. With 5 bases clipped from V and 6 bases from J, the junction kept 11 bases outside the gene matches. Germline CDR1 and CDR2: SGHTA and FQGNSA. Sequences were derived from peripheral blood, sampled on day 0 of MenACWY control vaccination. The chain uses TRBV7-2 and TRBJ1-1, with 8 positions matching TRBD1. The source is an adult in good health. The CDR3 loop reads CASSPDQGADAEAFF. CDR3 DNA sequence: TGTGCCAGCAGCCCCGATCAGGGGGCGGACGCTGAAGCTTTCTTT.